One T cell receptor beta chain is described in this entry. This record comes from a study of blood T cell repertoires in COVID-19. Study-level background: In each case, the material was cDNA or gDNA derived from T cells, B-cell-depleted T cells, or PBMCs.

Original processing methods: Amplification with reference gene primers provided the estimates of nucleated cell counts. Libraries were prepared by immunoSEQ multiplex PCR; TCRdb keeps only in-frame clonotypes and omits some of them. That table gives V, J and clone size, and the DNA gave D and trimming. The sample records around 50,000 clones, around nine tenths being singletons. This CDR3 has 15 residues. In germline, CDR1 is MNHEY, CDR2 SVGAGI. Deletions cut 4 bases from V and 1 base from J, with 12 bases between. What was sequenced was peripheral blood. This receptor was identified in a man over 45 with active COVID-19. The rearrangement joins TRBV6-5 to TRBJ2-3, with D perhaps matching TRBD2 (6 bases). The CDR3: CASSSAGGGTDTQYF. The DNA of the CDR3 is TGTGCCAGCAGTTCCGCCGGAGGGGGCACAGATACGCAGTATTTT.